The clone carrying this TCR beta chain was seen repeatedly, ten times or more. Its antigen remains unknown. V dropped 5 bases and J dropped 4; count of bases not matched to a gene: 6. Germline CDR1 and CDR2: SNHLY and FYNNEI. The CDR3 contains 14 residues. The data stem from a study of T cells after yellow fever vaccination. About the study: Fractions low in cell number were prepared with SMART-Seq v4 Ultra Low Input.

Findings and caveats of the study: By day 5 rather than day 15, the secondary response had peaked, though it was weaker. Some clonotypes, a small share, were shared between CD4 and CD8 compartments.

By 5'RACE template switching, TCR cDNA was produced, with a universal primer site and UMIs added in the process. One entry per CDR3 protein results from TCRdb running MiXCR on the 5' RACE reads. This sample yields roughly 32,000 distinct CDR3 sequences, of which 4.4% are seen a single time; 40% to 50% belongs to the top ten. The sequence derives from a man younger than 45 who received the YFV17D yellow fever vaccine. This sequence joins TRBV2 and TRBJ1-2, with 8 bases lining up with TRBD1. The material was CD8+ T cells sorted from PBMCs, obtained 5 days after the yellow fever booster vaccination. The CDR3 here is CASSFAGGSYGYTF. In DNA form, the CDR3 reads TGTGCCAGCAGTTTTGCAGGGGGCTCCTATGGCTACACCTTC.